This T cell receptor beta chain is drawn from a study of patients and donors after allogeneic stem cell transplantation. CDR1 is SGHTA, CDR2 FQGTGA, per germline. Trimming took off 5 bases at V and 5 bases at J, with 18 bases between the two ends. This CDR3 comprises 15 residues. MiXCR, applied by TCRdb to the RT-PCR reads, yields one record per CDR3 protein. Among roughly 960,000 distinct CDR3 sequences listed, more than 15% were seen once. The V and J genes are TRBV7-3 and TRBJ1-1; D is ambiguous. This clonotype was obtained from a human donor who was either an allogeneic HSCT recipient or a stem cell or donor lymphocyte infusion donor (not recorded which). It is not recorded whose cells these are; they may come from a transplant donor. Material for sequencing was blood, either unsorted or a sorted T cell fraction (not recorded which). This CDR3 reads CASSPTSGGVTEAFF. For the CDR3, the DNA is TGTGCCAGCAGCCCCACCTCAGGCGGAGTGACTGAAGCTTTCTTT. The full variable domain, with the rest looked up from reference TRBV7-3 and TRBJ1-1, is GAGVSQTPSNKVTEKGKYVELRCDPISGHTALYWYRQSLGQGPEFLIYFQGTGAADDSGLPNDRFFAVRPEGSVSTLKIQRTERGDSAVYLCASSPTSGGVTEAFFGQGTRLTVV.